What follows describes a single T cell receptor beta chain. Its specific antigen is unknown. Per-nucleotide qualities are absent, and no much larger clonotype sits a single base away. Donors formed part of the validation cohort, which comprised 120 subjects and was distinct from the first cohort of 550 to 850 subjects. Receptors were amplified or captured by the immunoSEQ multiplex PCR assay. The study's own analysis went as follows. To diagnose cytomegalovirus status from the catalog of TCR beta chain sequences, a statistical classification framework was built. The table comes from immuneACCESS by way of TCRdb, which keeps in-frame sequences with V and J called. Part of the clones is missing from these tables; in studies checked, under half for an unresolved V gene and the rest for unknown reasons. V and J calls and clone size are given by that table; D and trimming were obtained from the DNA. Counted in this sample were 60,000 or so clones; over 85% of them appeared once. Of the sample, more than 0.85% falls within the top ten clones.

At the junction V is shortened by 6 bases and J by 2 bases, with 21 bases in between. Based on the germline V gene, the CDR1 and CDR2 sequences are SGHTA and FQGTGA. The CDR3 spans 17 residues, from the cysteine through the phenylalanine. Only CDR3 DNA remains: 51 bases, in frame from the first base. The record originates from a study of cytomegalovirus exposure and HLA in healthy donors (dated 2017 in TCRdb). Context from the whole study: A later analysis indicated that the roughly 120 validation repertoires were generated on the platform also employed for the approximately 700 repertoires of the first cohort. The study aimed to test whether signatures of past pathogen exposure could be identified by cataloging public T cell receptors. Besides the first cohort of about 730 subjects, a separate validation cohort made up of 120 or so different subjects was used. High-throughput TCR immunosequencing, statistical association of individual TCRs with disease status, and machine learning were combined to predict cytomegalovirus infection status. Results and caveats for the whole study, not just this receptor: While some public TCRs were present in many individuals, most TCR sequences turned up only very rarely across donors. A later analysis lacked HLA typing for the validation cohort, so it scored co-occurrence in that cohort across all 120 repertoires. Of the cluster scores, 94% were above 0 in a later analysis, which found that TCRs clustered in the first cohort also tended to co-occur in the 120 or so validation repertoires. In vitro tests confirmed that a few of the cytomegalovirus-associated TCR beta chains recognize cytomegalovirus antigens. The classifier was reported to diagnose cytomegalovirus status with high specificity and sensitivity in both the original cohort and the validation cohort. The authors suggested that the approach could potentially be extended to other disease states and immunological phenotypes. The study gave a list of 150 to 200 TCR beta chains associated with cytomegalovirus.

The sequenced sample was PBMCs. This TCR was recovered from a man between 18 and 35 years old in good health and CMV-seronegative. The V gene is TRBV7-3 and the J gene is TRBJ2-3; the D region possibly corresponds to TRBD1 (6 bases align). The CDR3 amino acid sequence is: CASSPTTTGLYTDTQYF. The DNA sequence is TGTGCCAGCAGTCCTACTACGACAGGCCTTTACACAGATACGCAGTATTTT.